This T cell receptor (beta chain) was recorded in a study of tumor and adjacent non-tumor tissue in lung cancer. Broader study findings: Higher tumor TCR diversity was associated with shorter survival. Top 100 clones took a larger repertoire share in normal lung.

The template was RNA from unsorted bulk tissue. Distant lung tissue was collected more than 3 cm away from the tumor edge. Three rounds of nested PCR, following a modified ARM-PCR protocol, produced the TCRbeta library. TCRdb analysed the multiplex PCR reads with MiXCR anew, one entry per CDR3 protein. The sample carries approximately 80,000 distinct CDR3 sequences, roughly 80% recorded once. About this clonotype: As yet, its antigen is unknown. The junction differs from germline at one of its ends, possibly a read error.

The sequence was collected from a man aged 60 to 75 with non-small cell lung cancer. Sequencing used distant non-tumor lung tissue.

The CDR3 here is CSVVAGETQYF. CDR3 nucleotides: TGCAGCGTTGTAGCCGGGGAGACCCAGTACTTT. The rearrangement joins TRBV29-1 to TRBJ2-5; D is possibly TRBD2 (5 bases). Germline V gene data show CDR1 as SQVTM and CDR2 as ANQGSEA. CDR3 length: 11 residues.